The source of this T cell receptor beta chain is a study of human T cells and chemical hapten exposure (dated by TCRdb to the early 2020s). The study in broad terms: Libraries were pooled for sequencing, and variation in per-sample TCR yields was attributed mainly to small differences in library volumes within the pool. Peripheral blood TCR repertoire changes were tracked in vivo in alopecia patients during primary and secondary sensitization to the hapten diphenylcyclopropenone (DPC). Each blood RNA sample was used to sequence both TCR alpha and TCR beta chains. Points the paper makes about the study in general: Repeated subsampling changed both the strength of the expansion versus patch-test correlation and the threshold at which that correlation became significant. No change with DPC sensitization was found in the number of TCRs above 1 in 1000 frequency, and no evidence of global repertoire structure alterations was found.

Note on this clonotype: Its recognized antigen is unknown. No base-level quality is on record; no much larger clone is a single base apart.

Libraries were built with 5' RACE. For sequencing, an Illumina MiSeq was employed. During library preparation, unique molecular identifiers were attached to individual cDNA molecules so that TCRs could be counted in a quantitative, reproducible way. The original pipeline was this. A median of around 96,000 TCRs per sample was observed, with a range of 23,224 to 690,600. V, J and CDR3 annotation of the TCR reads was carried out using the Decombinator software suite. For PS versus PT1 abundance plots, all samples were subsampled to the same number of TCRs (28,000). TCRs were defined as expanded if absent before sensitization and observed at least eight times at the 2-week time point. TCRdb reprocessing: public reads trimmed at Q25 with fastp, clones called with MiXCR, in-frame beta chains kept. When rows share a CDR3 protein, they turn into one entry using the most common DNA and genes. V and J calls and clone size were set by TCRdb, not the authors. This sample has about 120,000 distinct CDR3 sequences in its table, and around a fifth of those were observed once. Around 2.7% of the sample goes to the ten largest clones.

The germline V gene supplies CDR1 SGHTA and CDR2 FQGTGA. A distance of 12 bases separates the germline ends of V and J, which lose 8 bases and 3 bases respectively. The cysteine opens and the phenylalanine closes a CDR3 of 13 amino acids. Only the CDR3 region is kept as DNA, spanning 39 bases read in frame from base 1. Total RNA was extracted from unfractionated whole blood collected in Tempus Blood RNA tubes. Five or six healthy volunteers acted as controls for TCR sequencing and had blood drawn at day 0, 2 weeks and 6 weeks. This TCR derives from a human donor in good health. The rearrangement joined TRBV7-3 to TRBJ2-3; matching of 6 bases hints at TRBD2 as the D gene. The sequence in DNA is TGTGCCAGCCGGGGAGGTAGGACAGATACGCAGTATTTT. Its protein reads: CASRGGRTDTQYF.